The 24 T cell receptor beta chains below come from one sample, sequenced in a study of shared clonotypes between healthy human individuals. Sequencing used immunoSEQ multiplex PCR; TCRdb keeps in-frame clones, though not all of them. Here the sample spans 1,400,000 or so clones, 98% to 99% being singletons. The specimen sequenced was naive CD4+ T cells sorted from blood. The subset denotes: CD45RA+ positively selected. Every receptor here comes from a man aged 25-40 years in good health.

The V and J genes are TRBV30 and TRBJ1-2; D call uncertain. Trimming took 0 bases from V and 0 from J, leaving 11 bases between them. The CDR3 totals 15 residues. Per germline, CDR1 GTSNPN and CDR2 SVGIG (reference sequence). CDR3 DNA: TGTGCCTGGAGTGTAAACGGTGCAGCTAACTATGGCTACACCTTC. Protein product: CAWSVNGAANYGYTF.

This sequence joins TRBV27 and TRBJ1-2; the D gene is possibly TRBD1 (6 bases). Looked up from germline, CDR1 is MNHEY and CDR2 is SMNVEV (reference sequence). This CDR3 spans 18 amino acids. V dropped 4 bases and J dropped 5 bases, with 26 bases sitting between them. CDR3 in DNA: TGTGCCAGCAGTTCATGGGTGTCCGCGGCAGTTCAGGGGTATGGCTACACCTTC. Translation gives CASSSWVSAAVQGYGYTF.

The chain employs TRBV7-6 and TRBJ2-2; the D gene is possibly TRBD2 (5 bases). The CDR3 sequence is 17 residues long. Trimming shortened V by 2 bases and J by 5 bases, and 18 bases separated the two germline ends. Germline V gives CDR1 SGHVS, CDR2 FNYEAQ. Here the CDR3 DNA reads TGTGCCAGCAGCTTAACCGGCCCCGGGGTCGGGACCGGGGAGCTGTTTTTT. It yields the protein CASSLTGPGVGTGELFF.

V is TRBV10-3 and J is TRBJ2-7, with a weak D call TRBD1 (6 bases). The CDR3 sequence is 13 residues long. Germline CDR1 is ENHRY and CDR2 is SYGVKD. V gave up 7 bases and J gave up 5 bases, with 15 bases separating them. The chain's CDR3 is CAITRAQGDEQYF. The CDR3 DNA is TGTGCCATCACACGGGCACAGGGTGACGAGCAGTACTTC.

This clone has only one observation. This rearrangement joins TRBV16 to TRBJ2-4, with TRBD1 identical over 7 bases. Germline V CDR1 and CDR2: KGHSY, FQNENV. The CDR3 contains 15 residues. V lost 5 bases and J lost 0; bases outside the gene matches: 4. The CDR3 DNA follows: TGTGCCAGCAGCTCGGGACAGCTAGCCAAAAACATTCAGTACTTC. Translation: CASSSGQLAKNIQYF.

V usage is TRBV9 and J usage is TRBJ2-3, with D tentatively TRBD2 (6 bases). Germline CDR1 reads SGDLS; CDR2 reads YYNGEE. V gave up 0 bases and J gave up 8 bases, with 13 bases separating them. The CDR3 has 14 residues. In DNA form, the CDR3 reads TGTGCCAGCAGCGTAGAAGGCGGAGGGTCTACGCAGTATTTT. Encoded protein: CASSVEGGGSTQYF.

V and J are TRBV5-4 and TRBJ2-5, with 7 bases that match TRBD2. Germline trimming cut 3 bases from V and 1 base from J; bases unmatched to any gene: 6. Germline loops: CDR1 SGHNT, CDR2 YYREEE (reference sequence). The CDR3 loop spans 15 amino acids. CDR3 sequence: CASSSGGRIQETQYF. The CDR3, as DNA: TGTGCCAGCAGCTCCGGCGGGAGAATCCAAGAGACCCAGTACTTC.

This sequence joins TRBV11-2 and TRBJ2-7, with D tentatively TRBD1 or TRBD2 (5 bases each). This CDR3 contains 15 residues. CDR1 is SGHAT, CDR2 FQNNGV, per germline. Trimming took off 5 bases at V and 2 bases at J, with 16 bases between the two ends. In nucleotides, the CDR3 is TGTGCCAGCAGCCCTAGCCCCGGGACCCCCTACGAGCAGTACTTC. Translated: CASSPSPGTPYEQYF.

The V call is TRBV7-3, the J call TRBJ2-2; 8 nucleotides agree with TRBD2. The CDR3 spans 16 residues. CDR1 and CDR2 from the germline V gene are SGHTA and FQGTGA. The V segment lost 5 bases and the J segment 5 bases; nucleotides outside the gene matches: 10. CDR3 region: CASSPAAGGWTGELFF. Written as DNA, the CDR3 is TGTGCCAGCAGCCCCGCCGCGGGAGGTTGGACCGGGGAGCTGTTTTTT.

This chain links TRBV11-2 with TRBJ2-5; 11 bases are a match to TRBD2. Germline trimming cut 5 bases from V and 3 bases from J; bases unmatched to any gene: 2. The CDR3 sequence is 14 residues long. Germline CDR1 and CDR2: SGHAT and FQNNGV. The CDR3 DNA reads TGTGCCAGCAGCGCGGGACTAGCGGAAGAGACCCAGTACTTC. Protein sequence: CASSAGLAEETQYF.

The chain is built from TRBV9 and TRBJ2-7; 8 bases align to TRBD2. Germline CDR1 is SGDLS and CDR2 is YYNGEE. This CDR3 has 15 residues. J was trimmed by 5 bases and V by 2 bases; bases with no gene match: 9. CDR3 nucleotides: TGTGCCAGCAGCGTGGCCGGGACTAGTAGAGACGAGCAGTACTTC. This translates into CASSVAGTSRDEQYF.

V usage is TRBV11-2 and J usage is TRBJ2-1; D possibly uses TRBD1 or TRBD2 (6 bases each). Trimming left V 2 bases short and J 14 bases short, with 13 bases between. The CDR3 is made up of 12 amino acids. The V gene's germline CDR1 is SGHAT and CDR2 FQNNGV. The CDR3, as DNA: TGTGCCAGCAGCTTAACCAAGGAGGGGGAGTTCTTC. It translates to CASSLTKEGEFF.

V and J are TRBV5-4 and TRBJ2-3; 10 bases are shared with TRBD2. This CDR3 has 16 residues. Germline CDR1 SGHNT, CDR2 YYREEE (reference sequence). Trimming removed 1 base from V and 4 bases from J; junction bases left unmatched: 6. The CDR3 loop reads CASSLTASGRADTQYF. The CDR3 DNA reads as TGTGCCAGCAGCTTGACGGCTAGCGGGAGAGCAGATACGCAGTATTTT.

The J gene is TRBJ2-2, the V gene TRBV7-2, with 13 bases lining up with TRBD2. Germline assignment: CDR1 SGHTA and CDR2 FQGNSA. V was clipped by 5 bases and J by 6 bases; unmatched bases: 3. The CDR3 has 15 residues. The CDR3 DNA reads as TGTGCCAGCAGCATCGGACTAGCGGGAGCCGGGGAGCTGTTTTTT. Protein product: CASSIGLAGAGELFF. The whole variable domain, filled in from reference TRBV7-2 and TRBJ2-2, reads GAGVSQSPSNKVTEKGKDVELRCDPISGHTALYWYRQSLGQGLEFLIYFQGNSAPDKSGLPSDRFSAERTGGSVSTLTIQRTQQEDSAVYLCASSIGLAGAGELFFGEGSRLTVL.

The genes are TRBV5-1 and TRBJ1-2; TRBD1 aligns across 7 bases. Germline assignment: CDR1 SGHRS and CDR2 YFSETQ. V was clipped by 2 bases and J by 4 bases; unmatched bases: 8. This CDR3 comprises 15 residues. As DNA, the CDR3 is TGCGCCAGCAGCTTTACAGGGGAGACAAGCTATGGCTACACCTTC. Its protein product is CASSFTGETSYGYTF.

The chain links TRBV18 to TRBJ1-5; 7 bases fit TRBD1. V lost 4 bases to trimming and J lost 4 bases; unmatched junction nucleotides: 4. In germline, CDR1 is KGHSH, CDR2 LQKENI. This CDR3 is 14 amino acids long. The CDR3 nucleotides read TGTGCCAGCTCACTGGGACAGAAAAATCAGCCCCAGCATTTT. This translates into CASSLGQKNQPQHF.

Comments on this clone: The same CDR3 also results from other DNA sequences found in this sample. V and J are TRBV7-2 and TRBJ2-1; 9 bases match TRBD1. The CDR3 totals 15 residues. The trim removed 3 bases at V and 1 base at J, leaving 1 base unmatched. Germline CDR1 reads SGHTA; CDR2 reads FQGNSA. For the CDR3, the DNA is TGTGCCAGCAGCTTGGACAGGGGTTCCTACAATGAGCAGTTCTTC. Protein product: CASSLDRGSYNEQFF.

Note on this clone: The sample contains more than one DNA sequence encoding this CDR3. The genes are TRBV10-3 and TRBJ2-7, with 12 bases aligning to TRBD2. Trimming took 4 bases from V and 2 from J; bases not matched to a gene: 0. Germline loops: CDR1 ENHRY, CDR2 SYGVKD. The CDR3 has 14 residues. The chain's CDR3 is CAISGTSGTYEQYF. CDR3 coding DNA: TGTGCCATCAGTGGGACTAGCGGGACCTACGAGCAGTACTTC.

The count of this clone is one. V is TRBV2 and J is TRBJ2-1; D might be TRBD1 (6 bases). The CDR3 sequence is 15 residues long. The ends were cut back, 6 bases at V and 2 bases at J, with 14 bases in the middle. CDR1 is SNHLY and CDR2 is FYNNEI in the germline V gene. This chain's CDR3 is CASRANREPYNEQFF. CDR3 DNA sequence: TGTGCCAGCAGGGCCAACAGGGAACCCTACAATGAGCAGTTCTTC. Filled out from reference TRBV2 and TRBJ2-1, the complete variable domain reads EPEVTQTPSHQVTQMGQEVILRCVPISNHLYFYWYRQILGQKVEFLVSFYNNEISEKSEIFDDQFSVERPDGSNFTLKIRSTKLEDSAMYFCASRANREPYNEQFFGPGTRLTVL.

This clone has only one observation. The CDR3 protein is CAIPGVSGNTIYF. In nucleotides, the CDR3 is TGTGCCATCCCAGGGGTGTCTGGAAACACCATATATTTT. The rearrangement joins TRBV2 to TRBJ1-3, with a weak D call TRBD1 (6 bases). Trimming shortened V by 10 bases and J by 1 base, and 11 bases separated the two germline ends. The CDR3 is 13 residues long. CDR1 SNHLY and CDR2 FYNNEI come from the germline V gene.

This chain links TRBV5-4 with TRBJ2-3; unclear D gene. This CDR3 is built from 16 residues. V was cut by 4 bases and J by 3 bases, with 18 bases left in between. Germline CDR1 and CDR2: SGHNT and YYREEE (reference sequence). The CDR3 reads CASSQKIFSLTDTQYF. The DNA of the CDR3 is TGTGCCAGCAGCCAAAAGATCTTCTCCCTAACAGATACGCAGTATTTT.

The rearrangement joins TRBV18 to TRBJ1-4; D ambiguous. V was clipped by 6 bases and J by 8 bases, with 13 bases between them. The CDR3 covers 13 residues. CDR1 and CDR2 from the germline V gene are KGHSH and LQKENI. The CDR3 coding sequence is TGTGCCAGCTCCCCTTCTTCGGGGGAAAAACTGTTTTTT. It is translated as CASSPSSGEKLFF.

This chain uses TRBV7-9 with TRBJ1-4, with D possibly TRBD1 on 5 matching bases. The germline V gene has CDR1 SEHNR and CDR2 FQNEAQ (reference sequence). Trimming shortened V by 1 base and J by 2 bases, and 5 bases separated the two germline ends. This CDR3 has 14 amino acids. The CDR3 nucleotides are TGTGCCAGCAGCTTAGGACAGACTAATGAAAAACTGTTTTTT. It is translated as CASSLGQTNEKLFF.

Comment on this clone: This specimen includes other DNA sequences encoding the same CDR3. V and J are TRBV9 and TRBJ2-7; D possibly corresponds to TRBD2 (5 bases). This CDR3 has 15 amino acids. V was pared by 0 bases and J by 0 bases, with 10 bases between. Germline V gene data show CDR1 as SGDLS and CDR2 as YYNGEE. The CDR3 loop reads CASSVGSASSYEQYF. The DNA of the CDR3 is TGTGCCAGCAGCGTAGGTAGCGCCAGCTCCTACGAGCAGTACTTC.